The 12 T cell receptor beta chains in this list originate from one sample, sequenced in a study of molecular identifiers for immune sequencing clone quantification. In TCRdb, the PCR reads were re-called with MiXCR into one record per CDR3 protein. The sample lists 600,000 to 650,000 distinct CDR3 sequences; just under 20% were seen once. Sequenced sample: naive CD8+ T cells from blood, with Jurkat cell RNA spiked in. The subset here: FACS-sorted CD8+CD4-CCR7+CD45RA+ naive T cells. The receptors were gathered from a human donor in good health. Some libraries in this study had Jurkat cell RNA spiked in.

Note on this clonotype: A single base separates this from a much larger clone, so it may be a read error. The chain employs TRBV12-3 or TRBV12-4 and TRBJ1-6; D is ambiguous. V was shortened by 6 bases and J by 3 bases, with 15 bases between the two germline ends. The CDR3 loop spans 16 amino acids. The CDR3 is CASSRSISDYNSPLHF. The CDR3, as DNA: TGTGCCAGCAGCCGAAGTATTAGTGACTATAATTCACCCCTCCACTTT.

This clonotype was counted a few times. The chain has TRBV20-1 and TRBJ2-7, with 11 bases matching TRBD1. Germline lookup yields CDR1 DFQATT and CDR2 SNEGSKA (reference sequence). Trimming at V came to 0 bases and at J to 3 bases, leaving 4 bases not matched to a gene. The CDR3 spans 15 residues. CDR3 nucleotide sequence: TGCAGTGCTAGAGATGGGACAGGGGGGCTCTACGAGCAGTACTTC. It is translated as CSARDGTGGLYEQYF.

This clonotype was detected ten times or more. The chain combines TRBV12-3 or TRBV12-4 with TRBJ1-1; no clear D gene. This CDR3 spans 14 amino acids. The germline V and J ends were trimmed by 6 bases and 4 bases, with 15 bases remaining between them. CDR3 amino acids: CASSPSSPATEAFF. The DNA of the CDR3 is TGTGCCAGCAGCCCCAGTTCCCCGGCCACTGAAGCTTTCTTT.

In its sample, this clonotype was seen a few times. A much larger clone differs from this one at a single base, so this may be a read error. This CDR3 fails to terminate in the conserved phenylalanine or tryptophan, so it likely reflects a read error. The chain recombines TRBV15 with TRBJ1-5; D not certain. The germline V gene has CDR1 LNHNV and CDR2 YYDKDF (reference sequence). CDR3 length equals 14 residues. V was trimmed by 6 bases and J by 7 bases, leaving 16 bases between them. This CDR3 is CATRWSGKGQPQHL. CDR3 in DNA: TGTGCCACCAGGTGGAGTGGGAAAGGCCAGCCCCAGCATCTT.

This clonotype came up many times. A read error may account for a junction end that differs from germline. The V call is TRBV2, the J call TRBJ1-5, with a weak D call TRBD1 (5 bases). This CDR3 has 16 residues. Germline V CDR1 and CDR2: SNHLY, FYNNEI. CDR3 in DNA: TGTGCCAGCATTGAAAGGTACGGGGCTAGCAATCAGCCCCAGCATTTT. Translating it yields CASIERYGASNQPQHF.

With respect to this clonotype: A much larger clonotype is one base distant, so this may be a read error. The rearrangement joins TRBV6-2 or TRBV6-3 to TRBJ2-7; either TRBD1 or TRBD2 may supply D (6 bases each). Trimming shortened V by 6 bases and J by 4 bases, and 16 bases separated the two germline ends. Germline CDR1 reads MNHEY; CDR2 reads SVGEGT. The CDR3 has 14 amino acids. As DNA, the CDR3 is TGTGCCAGCAGACGGGGGCGCCGCCTATACGAGCAGTACTTC. Amino acid sequence: CASRRGRRLYEQYF.

The chain joins TRBV6-2 or TRBV6-3 to TRBJ1-6; D unclear. The CDR3 loop spans 17 amino acids. V was trimmed by 0 bases and J by 7 bases, leaving 16 bases between them. Germline values: CDR1 MNHEY, CDR2 SVGEGT. The CDR3 reads CASSYSHGDFGNSPLHF. The CDR3 DNA is TGTGCCAGCAGTTACTCCCATGGGGATTTCGGCAATTCACCCCTCCACTTT.

This clonotype came up many times. V is TRBV6-1 and J is TRBJ1-1, with no clear D. Germline-derived CDR1 and CDR2 are MNHNS and SASEGT. With 1 base removed from V and 6 bases from J, the gap between germline ends came to 12 bases. CDR3 length: 14 residues. Here the CDR3 reads CASSEVPGPPEAFF. CDR3 nucleotides: TGTGCCAGCAGTGAAGTGCCCGGACCCCCTGAAGCTTTCTTT.

This clonotype has ten or more counts. The gene calls are TRBV9 and TRBJ1-1, with D possibly matching TRBD1 (6 bases). In germline, CDR1 is SGDLS, CDR2 YYNGEE. V lost 6 bases to trimming and J lost 8 bases, with 17 bases between them. The CDR3 length is 13 residues. The CDR3 region has the DNA TGTGCCAGCACCACCAATGGGCAGGGGGAAGCTTTCTTT. Translation gives CASTTNGQGEAFF.

This clonotype was recorded at least ten times. The chain is built from TRBV14 and TRBJ1-2; D ambiguous. Deletions cut 2 bases from V and 5 bases from J, with 18 bases between. Germline V gene data show CDR1 as SGHDN and CDR2 as FVKESK. This CDR3 contains 16 residues. CDR3 nucleotide sequence: TGTGCCAGCAGCCAATCCCTCGGAAGGGCCGGTTATGGCTACACCTTC. This gives the protein CASSQSLGRAGYGYTF.

This clonotype has a count of ten or more. The chain carries TRBV6-6 and TRBJ2-3; D call uncertain. The CDR3 consists of 12 residues. The germline V gene encodes CDR1 MNHNY and CDR2 SVGAGI (reference sequence). Trimming removed 3 bases from V and 4 bases from J, with 5 bases in between. The CDR3 region is CASSYAPDTQYF. CDR3 nucleotides: TGTGCCAGCAGTTATGCCCCAGATACGCAGTATTTT.

Ten or more counts support this clonotype. The chain carries TRBV11-2 and TRBJ1-5, with unresolved D. Between the trimmed V and J ends, which lost 4 bases and 1 base, there was a span of 14 bases. Germline loops: CDR1 SGHAT, CDR2 FQNNGV. The CDR3 consists of 16 residues. In nucleotides, the CDR3 is TGTGCCAGCAGCTCGGACGGCCCGGGAAGCAATCAGCCCCAGCATTTT. Protein product: CASSSDGPGSNQPQHF. The full variable domain, with the rest looked up from reference TRBV11-2 and TRBJ1-5, is EAGVAQSPRYKIIEKRQSVAFWCNPISGHATLYWYQQILGQGPKLLIQFQNNGVVDDSQLPKDRFSAERLKGVDSTLKIQPAKLEDSAVYLCASSSDGPGSNQPQHFGDGTRLSIL.